These 14 T cell receptor beta chains came from one sample sequenced in a study of T-cell memory formation after mild COVID-19 (dated by TCRdb to the early 2020s). Preparation of the library involved 5' RACE. Sequencing used an Illumina NovaSeq 6000. TCRdb took the public reads, trimmed them with fastp at Q25, ran MiXCR for clone calling and kept in-frame beta chains. Here each entry gathers all rows of one CDR3 protein and keeps the most common genes and DNA. The sample includes 280,000 or so distinct CDR3 sequences, with less than 9.5% observed a single time. The ten largest clones represent about 20% of the sample. Sequencing used PBMCs or a T cell subset sorted from them (not recorded which). The receptors here all came from a man aged 18 to 29 who had mild COVID-19 (a few samples of this study predate the infection). The sample titles of this study are shuffled in the database, so cell type and time point are left out; the donor was told from shared clones.

This sequence joins TRBV29-1 and TRBJ1-2; a weak D match, TRBD1 (5 bases). The CDR3 spans 12 residues. Germline CDR1 reads SQVTM; CDR2 reads ANQGSEA. V lost 4 bases to trimming and J lost 8 bases, with 14 bases between them. The CDR3 sequence is CSVVPPGPGYTF. The DNA for the CDR3 is TGCAGCGTTGTCCCCCCGGGGCCGGGCTACACCTTC. Looking up the rest from reference TRBV29-1 and TRBJ1-2 gives the full variable domain: SAVISQKPSRDICQRGTSLTIQCQVDSQVTMMFWYRQQPGQSLTLIATANQGSEATYESGFVIDKFPISRPNLTFSTLTVSNMSPEDSSIYLCSVVPPGPGYTFGSGTRLTVV.

The sample holds a few counts of this clonotype. This sequence joins TRBV10-3 and TRBJ1-4, with a tentative D call TRBD1 (5 bases). The V gene's germline CDR1 is ENHRY and CDR2 SYGVKD. This CDR3 has 13 amino acids. Between the trimmed V and J ends, which lost 6 bases and 8 bases, there was a span of 13 bases. The CDR3 spells CAISAGTGEKLFF. DNA of the CDR3: TGTGCCATCAGCGCGGGGACGGGAGAAAAACTGTTTTTT.

The rearrangement joins TRBV30 to TRBJ1-2; D not certain. This CDR3 region has 13 residues. The V gene lost 0 bases and the J gene lost 7 bases, with 12 bases spanning the gap. Germline lookup yields CDR1 GTSNPN and CDR2 SVGIG (reference sequence). The CDR3 bases are TGTGCCTGGAGTGTTATCTCCTCATCTGGCTACACCTTC. Its protein is CAWSVISSSGYTF.

The CDR3 bases are TGTGCCAGCAGCCAGCTCCAGATAGAGACCCAGTACTTC. Its protein is CASSQLQIETQYF. The chain recombines TRBV3-1 with TRBJ2-5; D call uncertain. Looked up from germline, CDR1 is LGHDT and CDR2 is YNNKEL (reference sequence). The length of the CDR3 is 13 residues. Trimming stripped 3 bases from V and 4 bases from J, with 9 bases between.

This rearrangement joins TRBV6-2 or TRBV6-3 to TRBJ2-7; 10 bases map to TRBD1. This CDR3 is 14 amino acids long. Germline V gene sequence: CDR1 MNHEY, CDR2 SVGEGT. V dropped 5 bases and J dropped 9; count of bases not matched to a gene: 10. The CDR3: CASSPGDRGRRQYV. The CDR3 region has the DNA TGTGCCAGCAGTCCCGGAGACAGGGGGCGACGGCAGTACGTC.

This clonotype has more than one count but fewer than ten. CDR3 in DNA: TGTGCCAGCAGCTTAGCCCCCGGGACAGGGTTCGGGGAGCTGTTTTTT. It is translated as CASSLAPGTGFGELFF. J is TRBJ2-2 and V is TRBV11-3, with 9 bases lining up with TRBD1. Trimming cost V 1 base and J 7 bases; bases outside gene matches: 7. Germline V gene data show CDR1 as SGHNT and CDR2 as YENEEA. The CDR3 length is 16 residues.

The chain employs TRBV7-9 and TRBJ1-1; a weak D match, TRBD1 (5 bases). The germline gives CDR1 SEHNR, CDR2 FQNEAQ (reference sequence). The CDR3 has 14 residues. The germline V and J ends were trimmed by 0 bases and 3 bases, with 8 bases remaining between them. The CDR3 sequence: CASSLATADTEAFF. CDR3 nucleotides: TGTGCCAGCAGCTTAGCGACAGCGGACACTGAAGCTTTCTTT.

The chain couples TRBV29-1 to TRBJ2-4; TRBD1 might be the D (5 bases). The V and J ends lost 2 bases and 9 bases respectively, with 20 bases between them. Germline V lookup: CDR1 SQVTM, CDR2 ANQGSEA. The CDR3 length is 15 residues. The CDR3 DNA is TGCAGCGTTGAATTGAGGTGGGCAGGGTATGGCATTCAGTACTTC. Its protein product is CSVELRWAGYGIQYF.

This clonotype was observed a few times. This sequence joins TRBV10-2 and TRBJ2-3; D is possibly TRBD2 (6 bases). V gave up 1 base and J gave up 0 bases, with 11 bases separating them. Germline V CDR1 and CDR2: WSHSY, SAAADI. This CDR3 spans 16 amino acids. The CDR3 sequence: CASSEWTGASTDTQYF. The CDR3 region has the DNA TGCGCCAGCAGTGAGTGGACGGGAGCTAGCACAGATACGCAGTATTTT.

The rearrangement uses TRBV12-3 or TRBV12-4 and TRBJ2-1; D gene ambiguous. The CDR3 has 11 amino acids. Trimming took 5 bases from V and 15 from J, leaving 14 bases between them. In DNA form, the CDR3 reads TGTGCCAGCAGTCGAGGTCCTAGGCCGTTCTTC. It specifies CASSRGPRPFF.

This clonotype has ten or more counts. The CDR3 sequence: CASSQDERATGLNTEAFF. Here the CDR3 DNA reads TGTGCCAGCAGCCAAGATGAGCGGGCTACAGGTCTTAACACTGAAGCTTTCTTT. This chain joins TRBV4-2 and TRBJ1-1; tentatively, D is TRBD1 (5 bases). V was trimmed by 0 bases and J by 2 bases, leaving 19 bases between them. CDR3 length: 18 amino acids. CDR1 is LGHNA, CDR2 YNFKEQ, per germline.

The chain recombines TRBV12-5 with TRBJ2-7; D might be TRBD1 (6 bases). Germline-derived CDR1 and CDR2 are LGHNT and FRNRAP. This CDR3 has 14 amino acids. V was shortened by 1 base and J by 2 bases, with 9 bases between the two germline ends. CDR3 DNA: TGTGCTAGTGGTTTGGCAGGGGTGACCTACGAGCAGTACTTC. Translated: CASGLAGVTYEQYF.

V usage is TRBV12-3 or TRBV12-4 and J usage is TRBJ2-7, with D uncertain. V was clipped by 3 bases and J by 8 bases, with 8 bases between them. The length of the CDR3 is 11 residues. The CDR3 bases are TGTGCCAGCAGTTTGAAGGGTAAGCAGTACGTC. Protein product: CASSLKGKQYV.

Only a few counts were recorded for this clonotype. The chain has TRBV5-4 and TRBJ2-3; 7 bases map to TRBD1. J gave up 3 bases and V 1 base, and 2 bases lay outside the gene matches. The CDR3 is made up of 14 amino acids. Germline V gene sequence: CDR1 SGHNT, CDR2 YYREEE (reference sequence). CDR3 protein: CASSLRGPTDTQYF. The CDR3 DNA reads TGTGCCAGCAGCTTGAGGGGGCCAACAGATACGCAGTATTTT. Based on the CDR3 plus reference TRBV5-4 and TRBJ2-3, the full variable domain is ETGVTQSPTHLIKTRGQQVTLRCSSQSGHNTVSWYQQALGQGPQFIFQYYREEENGRGNFPPRFSGLQFPNYSSELNVNALELDDSALYLCASSLRGPTDTQYFGPGTRLTVL.